Below, 17 T cell receptor beta chains from the same sample are listed, as sequenced in a study of shared clonotypes between healthy human individuals. Assay: immunoSEQ multiplex PCR; the TCRdb copy retains only in-frame clones and omits some. The top ten hold roughly 36% of the sample, which has 550,000 to 800,000 clones, about nine tenths seen once. Sequenced input: memory CD8+ T cells from PBMCs. Specified subset: CD45RO+ cells pooled with CCR7-negative TemRA cells. All receptors come from a man younger than 30 in good health. Some clones in this sample may be carry-over from other donors' samples.

J is TRBJ1-2 and V is TRBV21-1; the table's TRBD1 call for D was not verified on the DNA. TRBV21-1 is a documented pseudogene. The CDR3 has 15 residues. The CDR3 is CASSKLDPGLYGYTF. In DNA, the CDR3 is TGTGCCAGCAGCAAACTCGATCCAGGTCTTTATGGCTACACCTTC.

The chain recombines TRBV7-9 with TRBJ2-2; D remains unclear. V was trimmed by 5 bases and J by 2 bases, leaving 6 bases between them. There are 13 residues in the CDR3. CDR1 and CDR2 from the germline V gene are SEHNR and FQNEAQ (reference sequence). The CDR3 protein is CASSASNTGELFF. The CDR3 DNA reads TGTGCCAGCAGCGCTTCAAACACCGGGGAGCTGTTTTTT.

The chain has TRBV6-6 and TRBJ2-2; 15 bases are a match to TRBD2. This CDR3 is 16 amino acids long. Germline V gives CDR1 MNHNY, CDR2 SVGAGI (reference sequence). Unmatched junction bases numbered 5, after V lost 4 bases and J lost 8 bases. CDR3 amino acids: CASSFPGLAGGGELFF. CDR3 bases: TGTGCCAGCAGTTTTCCGGGACTAGCGGGAGGTGGGGAGCTGTTTTTT.

The CDR3 reads CASSQDRVGNQPQHF. The CDR3 coding sequence is TGTGCCAGCAGCCAGGACAGGGTGGGGAATCAGCCCCAGCATTTT. V and J are TRBV7-6 and TRBJ1-5; TRBD1 matches at 8 bases. V dropped 5 bases and J dropped 4; count of bases not matched to a gene: 7. This CDR3 spans 15 amino acids. Germline values: CDR1 SGHVS, CDR2 FNYEAQ.

The chain is built from TRBV4-3 and TRBJ2-7, with TRBD2 identical over 7 bases. The CDR3 spans 15 residues. Germline V gene lookup returns CDR1 LGHNA and CDR2 YSLEER. The junction had 4 bases not matched to a gene; V was cut back by 0 bases and J by 2 bases. The CDR3 nucleotides read TGCGCCAGCAGCCAAGAGGGGGGGGTCCCCTACGAGCAGTACTTC. Translation: CASSQEGGVPYEQYF.

This chain joins TRBV28 and TRBJ2-1, with D tentatively TRBD1 (6 bases). Germline lookup yields CDR1 MDHEN and CDR2 SYDVKM. Trimming removed 5 bases at V and 4 bases at J, with 21 bases between. The CDR3 loop spans 17 amino acids. In DNA form, the CDR3 reads TGTGCCAGCAGTCTTGAACTTGGACAGCTGATTTACAATGAGCAGTTCTTC. Protein product: CASSLELGQLIYNEQFF. Filled out from reference TRBV28 and TRBJ2-1, the complete variable domain reads DVKVTQSSRYLVKRTGEKVFLECVQDMDHENMFWYRQDPGLGLRLIYFSYDVKMKEKGDIPEGYSVSREKKERFSLILESASTNQTSMYLCASSLELGQLIYNEQFFGPGTRLTVL.

This rearrangement joins TRBV7-6 to TRBJ2-4; D is perhaps TRBD2 (6 bases). Germline values: CDR1 SGHVS, CDR2 FNYEAQ. V was trimmed by 4 bases and J by 6 bases, leaving 16 bases between them. The CDR3 runs to 15 residues. CDR3 sequence (DNA): TGTGCCAGCAGCTCCACCTCCGGGACTGGAAACATTCAGTACTTC. It encodes CASSSTSGTGNIQYF.

This chain uses TRBV19 with TRBJ2-1, with 7 bases matching TRBD2. The germline V gene encodes CDR1 LNHDA and CDR2 SQIVND (reference sequence). This CDR3 is built from 14 residues. Losses at the gene ends were 11 bases for V and 5 bases for J; bases not matched to a gene: 12. The CDR3 DNA sequence: TGTGCCGTAAAGCCGGGACTAAGAAACAATGAGCAGTTCTTC. It codes for CAVKPGLRNNEQFF.

The rearrangement uses TRBV6-5 and TRBJ2-5, with D hard to call. The CDR3 runs 15 residues. From germline, CDR1 is MNHEY and CDR2 SVGAGI. V lost 4 bases and J 5 bases, leaving 17 bases between the germline ends. The CDR3 region is CASSSTESDGETQYF. CDR3 in DNA: TGTGCCAGCAGTTCGACGGAGAGCGACGGGGAGACCCAGTACTTC.

The chain has TRBV7-8 and TRBJ1-2; a weak D match, TRBD1 (5 bases). The CDR3 is 14 amino acids. V was pared by 5 bases and J by 2 bases, with 12 bases between. Germline V CDR1 and CDR2: SGHVS, FQNEAQ. CDR3 DNA: TGTGCCAGCAGCCCCCTGAGGGACAACTATGGCTACACCTTC. Its protein product is CASSPLRDNYGYTF.

V usage is TRBV6-5 and J usage is TRBJ2-5, with no clear D. Germline lookup yields CDR1 MNHEY and CDR2 SVGAGI. The CDR3 is made up of 13 amino acids. V was shortened by 5 bases and J by 4 bases, with 11 bases between the two germline ends. The CDR3 DNA sequence: TGTGCCAGCAGTCCCCCTTGGGGAGAGACCCAGTACTTC. Amino acids: CASSPPWGETQYF.

V is TRBV2 and J is TRBJ2-3; D uncertain. Per the germline V gene, CDR1 is SNHLY and CDR2 is FYNNEI. Trimming shortened V by 2 bases and J by 2 bases, and 11 bases separated the two germline ends. This CDR3 region has 15 residues. The CDR3 reads CASSESSRLTDTQYF. For the CDR3, the DNA is TGTGCCAGCAGTGAAAGCAGCCGGCTCACAGATACGCAGTATTTT.

The chain joins TRBV27 to TRBJ2-1, with 9 bases matching TRBD2. Germline values: CDR1 MNHEY, CDR2 SMNVEV (reference sequence). The CDR3 has 15 residues. Losses at the gene ends were 5 bases for V and 7 bases for J; bases not matched to a gene: 9. DNA for the CDR3: TGTGCCAGCAGTCTGACTAGCGGTTGGGGAAATGAGCAGTTCTTC. Residues: CASSLTSGWGNEQFF.

The chain is built from TRBV11-2 and TRBJ2-7; TRBD1 might be the D (5 bases). This CDR3 has 15 residues. The V end was cut by 4 bases, the J end by 0 bases, with 13 bases between. The germline CDR1 and CDR2 sequences are SGHAT and FQNNGV. The CDR3 coding sequence is TGTGCCAGCAGCTACCGACAGCGATACTCCTACGAGCAGTACTTC. Translation gives CASSYRQRYSYEQYF.

The CDR3 sequence is CASSYIAGGGDIQYF. The CDR3 nucleotides are TGTGCCAGCAGTTACATAGCGGGAGGAGGAGACATTCAGTACTTC. The chain combines TRBV6-6 with TRBJ2-4; 10 nucleotides match TRBD2. After removal of 2 bases from V and 8 bases from J, the junction contained 6 bases not matched to a gene. The CDR3 runs 15 residues. CDR1 and CDR2 (germline): MNHNY, SVGAGI (reference sequence).

V and J are TRBV9 and TRBJ1-1; 8 nucleotides align to TRBD1. Trimming cost V 5 bases and J 5 bases; bases outside gene matches: 14. This CDR3 contains 16 residues. Germline assignment: CDR1 SGDLS and CDR2 YYNGEE. CDR3 DNA sequence: TGTGCCAGCAGTCACCCTGGGCAGGGGGCGACGACTGAAGCTTTCTTT. It yields the protein CASSHPGQGATTEAFF.

This rearrangement joins TRBV19 to TRBJ2-3, with D unclear. Germline CDR1 and CDR2: LNHDA and SQIVND (reference sequence). The length of the CDR3 is 13 residues. Trimming pared 6 bases from V and 4 bases from J, leaving 11 bases between. CDR3 DNA: TGTGCCAGTAGGGACGTCGGCCCAGATACGCAGTATTTT. This translates into CASRDVGPDTQYF.